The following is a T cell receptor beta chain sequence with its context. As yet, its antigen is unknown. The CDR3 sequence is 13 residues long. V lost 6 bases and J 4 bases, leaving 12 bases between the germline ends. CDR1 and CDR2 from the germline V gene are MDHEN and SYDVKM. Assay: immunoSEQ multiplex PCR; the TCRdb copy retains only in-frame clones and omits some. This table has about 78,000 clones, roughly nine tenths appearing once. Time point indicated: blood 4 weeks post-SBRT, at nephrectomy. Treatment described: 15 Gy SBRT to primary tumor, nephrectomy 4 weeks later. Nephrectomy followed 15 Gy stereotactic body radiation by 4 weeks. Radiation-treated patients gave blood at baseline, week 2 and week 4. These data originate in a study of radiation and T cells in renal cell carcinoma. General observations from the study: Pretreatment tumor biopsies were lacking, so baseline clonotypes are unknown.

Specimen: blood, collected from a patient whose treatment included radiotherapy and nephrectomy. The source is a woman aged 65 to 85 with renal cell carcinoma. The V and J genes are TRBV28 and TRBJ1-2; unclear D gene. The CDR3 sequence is CASSSQGIYGYTF. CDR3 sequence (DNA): TGTGCCAGCAGCTCCCAAGGTATCTATGGCTACACCTTC.